The next 6 T cell receptor beta chains were all read from a single sample in a study of T cells after yellow fever vaccination. TCRdb processed the 5' RACE reads anew with MiXCR; each CDR3 protein has one entry. The repertoire holds 320,000 or so distinct CDR3 sequences, with roughly 7.5% as singletons. Specimen: PBMCs, collected roughly 46 days after the first yellow fever vaccination. The receptor source for this set is a man aged 18 to 29 who received the YFV17D yellow fever vaccine.

This chain links TRBV29-1 with TRBJ2-2; 11 bases fit TRBD1. V trimming: 4 bases; J trimming: 7 bases; junction bases outside the gene matches: 8. Germline values: CDR1 SQVTM, CDR2 ANQGSEA. The length of the CDR3 is 15 residues. The CDR3 DNA follows: TGCAGCGTTGTTGGGGACAGGGGGTTCAGCGGGGAGCTGTTTTTT. Encoded protein: CSVVGDRGFSGELFF.

This chain joins TRBV30 and TRBJ1-5, with D unresolved. CDR1 is GTSNPN, CDR2 SVGIG, per germline (reference sequence). This CDR3 has 11 amino acids. Trimming cost V 2 bases and J 6 bases, with 5 bases left between them. This CDR3 is CAWSTGQPQHF. CDR3 nucleotides: TGTGCCTGGAGTACTGGTCAGCCCCAGCATTTT. The full variable domain, with the rest looked up from reference TRBV30 and TRBJ1-5, is SQTIHQWPATLVQPVGSPLSLECTVEGTSNPNLYWYRQAAGRGLQLLFYSVGIGQISSEVPQNLSASRPQDRQFILSSKKLLLSDSGFYLCAWSTGQPQHFGDGTRLSIL.

The chain carries TRBV12-3 or TRBV12-4 and TRBJ2-2, with D possibly TRBD2 on 5 matching bases. CDR3 size: 14 residues. V was cut by 2 bases and J by 5 bases, with 9 bases left in between. This CDR3 reads CASSLRRGTGELFF. The CDR3 coding sequence is TGTGCCAGCAGTTTACGACGGGGAACCGGGGAGCTGTTTTTT.

The chain recombines TRBV7-2 with TRBJ1-6; D not certain. Trimming removed 3 bases at V and 9 bases at J, with 0 bases between. CDR1 and CDR2 from the germline V gene are SGHTA and FQGNSA. The CDR3 sequence is 10 residues long. The DNA of the CDR3 is TGTGCCAGCAGCTTTTCACCCCTCCACTTT. This codes for CASSFSPLHF.

This clonotype was detected a few times. The chain recombines TRBV30 with TRBJ2-7, with unresolved D. This CDR3 is 13 amino acids long. CDR1 GTSNPN and CDR2 SVGIG come from the germline V gene (reference sequence). Trimming cost V 7 bases and J 4 bases, with 17 bases left between them. The CDR3 DNA follows: TGTGCCTTCGATCAAGGATTCGGATACGAGCAGTACTTC. This gives the protein CAFDQGFGYEQYF.

This clonotype was observed a handful of times. This chain links TRBV20-1 with TRBJ2-1; D is perhaps TRBD2 (6 bases). CDR1 is DFQATT, CDR2 SNEGSKA, per germline (reference sequence). This CDR3 is built from 14 residues. V lost 5 bases and J 0 bases, leaving 11 bases between the germline ends. The CDR3: CSALLADSYNEQFF. The CDR3, as DNA: TGCAGTGCTCTTTTAGCGGACTCCTACAATGAGCAGTTCTTC.